These 28 T cell receptor beta chains were sequenced from one sample in a study of PD-1 blockade in classical Hodgkin lymphoma. Time point specified: cycle 4 day 1 (C4D1), after six to seven weeks of nivolumab. All patients experienced relapse after autologous stem cell transplantation, and brentuximab vedotin exposure was variable. This table comes from immunoSEQ multiplex PCR, and its TCRdb copy is limited to in-frame clones, with some not included. The table has about 51,000 clones, 70% to 80% seen once. The sequencing here drew on peripheral blood mononuclear cells (PBMCs), taken before the fourth cycle of nivolumab. Every receptor here comes from a human donor with classical Hodgkin lymphoma.

The J gene is TRBJ2-1, the V gene TRBV7-6; D ambiguous. Per germline, CDR1 SGHVS and CDR2 FNYEAQ. V shed 2 bases and J shed 8 bases, with 10 bases lying between them. This CDR3 is 13 amino acids long. CDR3 coding DNA: TGTGCCAGCAGCTTATATAATGGCGATGAGCAGTTCTTC. This gives the protein CASSLYNGDEQFF.

In this sample, this clone turned up once. The V call is TRBV18, the J call TRBJ1-1, with 8 bases that match TRBD1. The CDR3 spans 16 residues. The germline V gene has CDR1 KGHSH and CDR2 LQKENI. Losses at the gene ends were 5 bases for V and 0 bases for J; bases not matched to a gene: 8. The CDR3 sequence is CASSSTQGAMNTEAFF. CDR3 sequence (DNA): TGTGCCAGCTCATCCACGCAGGGGGCGATGAACACTGAAGCTTTCTTT.

This clone was picked up a small number of times. The V call is TRBV6-6, the J call TRBJ2-7; 13 bases line up with TRBD2. The V gene's germline CDR1 is MNHNY and CDR2 SVGAGI (reference sequence). V trimming: 6 bases; J trimming: 6 bases; junction bases outside the gene matches: 8. The CDR3 sequence is 15 residues long. CDR3 DNA: TGTGCCAGCAGACCAAGACTAGCGGGGGGTTGCGAGCAGTACTTC. Its protein product is CASRPRLAGGCEQYF.

The chain is built from TRBV6-5 and TRBJ2-7; no clear D gene. This CDR3 is built from 12 residues. The V end was cut by 5 bases, the J end by 3 bases, with 8 bases between. Germline values: CDR1 MNHEY, CDR2 SVGAGI. DNA for the CDR3: TGTGCCAGCAGTAATGGCCTCTACGAGCAGTACTTC. Its protein product is CASSNGLYEQYF.

This clone was seen only a few times. The rearrangement links TRBV29-1 to TRBJ2-3, with D uncertain. V was clipped by 6 bases and J by 4 bases, with 17 bases between them. This CDR3 region has 14 residues. Germline lookup yields CDR1 SQVTM and CDR2 ANQGSEA. The CDR3 here is CSVEQNVGPDTQYF. CDR3 nucleotides: TGCAGCGTCGAACAGAACGTAGGCCCAGATACGCAGTATTTT.

J is TRBJ2-7 and V is TRBV4-2; either TRBD1 or TRBD2 may fit D (5 bases each). CDR1 is LGHNA and CDR2 is YNFKEQ in the germline V gene. Trimming took off 0 bases at V and 2 bases at J, with 17 bases between the two ends. The CDR3 sequence is 17 residues long. The CDR3 DNA is TGTGCCAGCAGCCAAGATCGGGGCCCCGCAGACGCCTACGAGCAGTACTTC. Its protein product is CASSQDRGPADAYEQYF.

The rearrangement uses TRBV28 and TRBJ2-7; D remains unclear. CDR1 and CDR2 (germline): MDHEN, SYDVKM. CDR3 size: 11 residues. Trimming stripped 3 bases from V and 5 bases from J, with 5 bases between. The CDR3 sequence is CASSLKDEQYF. The CDR3 coding sequence is TGTGCCAGCAGTTTGAAGGACGAGCAGTACTTC.

The chain joins TRBV19 to TRBJ1-2; the D is unclear. The CDR3 covers 18 residues. V was clipped by 5 bases and J by 0 bases, with 22 bases between them. CDR1 is LNHDA and CDR2 is SQIVND in the germline V gene (reference sequence). For the CDR3, the DNA is TGTGCCAGTAGTGAACACAGTGGATTTGCGGAAACTAACTATGGCTACACCTTC. It yields the protein CASSEHSGFAETNYGYTF.

The chain joins TRBV7-2 to TRBJ1-1, with D perhaps matching TRBD1 (5 bases). The length of the CDR3 is 16 residues. Trimming took 3 bases from V and 0 from J, leaving 14 bases between them. Germline lookup yields CDR1 SGHTA and CDR2 FQGNSA. CDR3 region: CASSLGDLIMNTEAFF. CDR3 bases: TGTGCCAGCAGCTTGGGGGACCTGATCATGAACACTGAAGCTTTCTTT.

The V gene is TRBV18, the J gene TRBJ2-2, with D unresolved. V lost 3 bases and J 6 bases, leaving 11 bases between the germline ends. Germline-derived CDR1 and CDR2 are KGHSH and LQKENI. This CDR3 has 14 amino acids. The CDR3 DNA is TGTGCCAGCTCACCGACTTGGAATTCCGGGGAGCTGTTTTTT. Protein: CASSPTWNSGELFF.

The V and J genes are TRBV5-1 and TRBJ2-1; 8 bases agree with TRBD2. The CDR3 is 15 residues long. CDR1 is SGHRS, CDR2 YFSETQ, per germline. The V and J ends lost 4 bases and 4 bases, in that order; junction bases with no gene match: 7. The DNA of the CDR3 is TGCGCCAGCAGCCCCGGCAGCGGGGGTTACAATGAGCAGTTCTTC. Protein product: CASSPGSGGYNEQFF.

This sequence joins TRBV19 and TRBJ1-1; 10 bases are a match to TRBD1. The CDR3 is 15 residues long. V lost 0 bases and J lost 5; bases outside the gene matches: 3. CDR1 and CDR2 from the germline V gene are LNHDA and SQIVND (reference sequence). The chain's CDR3 is CASSIEGTGVTEAFF. In DNA form, the CDR3 reads TGTGCCAGTAGTATAGAGGGGACAGGGGTAACTGAAGCTTTCTTT.

This sequence joins TRBV5-1 and TRBJ1-4; the match to TRBD1 covers 9 bases. The V and J ends lost 0 bases and 5 bases, in that order; junction bases with no gene match: 2. The CDR3 consists of 15 residues. CDR1 and CDR2 (germline): SGHRS, YFSETQ. The CDR3 DNA is TGCGCCAGCAGCTTGGACGGGACAGGGAATGAAAAACTGTTTTTT. Protein product: CASSLDGTGNEKLFF.

This sequence joins TRBV5-4 and TRBJ1-2; D remains unclear. Per germline, CDR1 SGHNT and CDR2 YYREEE (reference sequence). The CDR3 runs 14 residues. The V end was cut by 4 bases, the J end by 4 bases, with 14 bases between. The CDR3 region has the DNA TGTGCCAGCAGCGGTGGACGGAGAACCTATGGCTACACCTTC. It translates to CASSGGRRTYGYTF.

This chain uses TRBV7-6 with TRBJ1-1, with a tentative D call TRBD1 (5 bases). Trimming shortened V by 5 bases and J by 0 bases, and 13 bases separated the two germline ends. Germline CDR1 and CDR2: SGHVS and FNYEAQ. The CDR3 totals 15 residues. The CDR3 loop reads CASSLTAIMNTEAFF. The CDR3 coding sequence is TGTGCCAGCAGCCTGACAGCTATTATGAACACTGAAGCTTTCTTT.

The chain carries TRBV9 and TRBJ2-1; 9 bases are shared with TRBD1. The CDR3 loop spans 16 amino acids. The germline gives CDR1 SGDLS, CDR2 YYNGEE. With 3 bases clipped from V and 6 bases from J, the junction kept 10 bases outside the gene matches. CDR3 region: CASSGSGTGNGNEQFF. The CDR3 nucleotides are TGTGCCAGCAGCGGCTCCGGGACAGGGAACGGCAATGAGCAGTTCTTC.

The rearrangement links TRBV28 to TRBJ2-4, with 11 bases fitting TRBD2. Germline V gene data show CDR1 as MDHEN and CDR2 as SYDVKM. The CDR3 consists of 17 residues. V gave up 6 bases and J gave up 2 bases; unmatched junction bases: 9. CDR3 sequence reads: CASRGYSGGATKNIQYF. DNA of the CDR3: TGTGCCAGCAGGGGATATAGCGGGGGGGCAACCAAAAACATTCAGTACTTC. The whole variable domain, filled in from reference TRBV28 and TRBJ2-4, reads DVKVTQSSRYLVKRTGEKVFLECVQDMDHENMFWYRQDPGLGLRLIYFSYDVKMKEKGDIPEGYSVSREKKERFSLILESASTNQTSMYLCASRGYSGGATKNIQYFGAGTRLSVL.

This rearrangement joins TRBV6-1 to TRBJ2-7; the D gene is possibly TRBD2 (6 bases). This CDR3 has 13 amino acids. Trimming left V 8 bases short and J 4 bases short, with 15 bases between. Germline V CDR1 and CDR2: MNHNS, SASEGT. Written as DNA, the CDR3 is TGTGCCAGCTGTCGGGGAGGTTCGTACGAGCAGTACTTC. Its translation: CASCRGGSYEQYF.

The chain joins TRBV19 to TRBJ1-2; unclear D gene. Germline CDR1 LNHDA, CDR2 SQIVND (reference sequence). This CDR3 has 13 residues. V lost 2 bases to trimming and J lost 2 bases, with 6 bases between them. The DNA for the CDR3 is TGTGCCAGTAGTATATCTGGGAACTATGGCTACACCTTC. It encodes CASSISGNYGYTF. The full variable domain, with the rest looked up from reference TRBV19 and TRBJ1-2, is DGGITQSPKYLFRKEGQNVTLSCEQNLNHDAMYWYRQDPGQGLRLIYYSQIVNDFQKGDIAEGYSVSREKKESFPLTVTSAQKNPTAFYLCASSISGNYGYTFGSGTRLTVV.

The J gene is TRBJ2-7, the V gene TRBV28; D call uncertain. Trimming pared 6 bases from V and 4 bases from J, leaving 10 bases between. The CDR3 is made up of 12 amino acids. Germline CDR1 and CDR2: MDHEN and SYDVKM. CDR3 sequence reads: CASSLRAYEQYF. The CDR3 DNA follows: TGTGCCAGCAGCCTTAGGGCTTACGAGCAGTACTTC.

The rearrangement links TRBV6-4 to TRBJ1-1, with TRBD1 matching 9 bases. Germline values: CDR1 MRHNA, CDR2 SNTAGT. The junction had 7 bases not matched to a gene; V was cut back by 2 bases and J by 6 bases. This CDR3 region has 15 residues. The CDR3 loop is CASSDTGQGLAEAFF. The CDR3 DNA reads as TGTGCCAGCAGTGACACAGGACAGGGGCTCGCTGAAGCTTTCTTT.

This rearrangement joins TRBV4-2 to TRBJ2-1; D remains unclear. CDR1 and CDR2 from the germline V gene are LGHNA and YNFKEQ. Trimming stripped 0 bases from V and 1 base from J, with 10 bases between. This CDR3 region has 16 residues. CDR3 nucleotides: TGTGCCAGCAGCCAAGAGAATACTGGGTCCTACAATGAGCAGTTCTTC. This encodes CASSQENTGSYNEQFF.

This clone was detected a few times. The J gene is TRBJ2-1, the V gene TRBV5-6; 8 bases agree with TRBD2. The CDR3 runs to 13 residues. V was clipped by 4 bases and J by 12 bases; unmatched bases: 9. CDR1 is SGHDT and CDR2 is YYEEEE in the germline V gene. The CDR3 DNA reads TGTGCCAGCAGCGTTCGGACTAGCCGGGTGCAGTTCTTC. Translation: CASSVRTSRVQFF.

The V call is TRBV18, the J call TRBJ2-7, with 8 bases fitting TRBD2. The germline V gene encodes CDR1 KGHSH and CDR2 LQKENI. The CDR3 has 15 amino acids. Trimming cost V 2 bases and J 6 bases; bases outside gene matches: 9. Written as DNA, the CDR3 is TGTGCCAGCTCACCAGTAGCGCGGGGGGAGGGCGAGCAGTACTTC. Translated: CASSPVARGEGEQYF.

The V call is TRBV29-1, the J call TRBJ1-6; the D gene is possibly TRBD1 (6 bases). CDR3 length: 14 amino acids. Germline loops: CDR1 SQVTM, CDR2 ANQGSEA. V was pared by 4 bases and J by 4 bases, with 11 bases between. CDR3: CSVANGQYNSPLHF. The CDR3 bases are TGCAGCGTTGCGAACGGACAGTATAATTCACCCCTCCACTTT.

This chain joins TRBV19 and TRBJ2-5, with D perhaps TRBD1 (6 bases). Germline CDR1 and CDR2: LNHDA and SQIVND (reference sequence). V was clipped by 5 bases and J by 0 bases, with 28 bases between them. The CDR3 is made up of 20 amino acids. CDR3 protein: CASSQRGSRGANFYQETQYF. DNA for the CDR3: TGTGCCAGTAGTCAAAGAGGGAGCAGGGGAGCGAACTTTTACCAAGAGACCCAGTACTTC.

The chain has TRBV6-6 and TRBJ2-7, with TRBD1 matching over 9 bases. V shed 5 bases, J shed 3 bases, and the junction held 8 bases outside the gene matches. The V gene's germline CDR1 is MNHNY and CDR2 SVGAGI (reference sequence). The CDR3 spans 15 residues. The CDR3 DNA is TGTGCCAGCAGTGAGGGGACAGGGCGGGTCTACGAGCAGTACTTC. Translated: CASSEGTGRVYEQYF.

The gene calls are TRBV27 and TRBJ2-6; TRBD1 is a possible D gene (5 bases). The ends were cut back, 10 bases at V and 0 bases at J, with 19 bases in the middle. This CDR3 region has 17 residues. Germline V gene lookup returns CDR1 MNHEY and CDR2 SMNVEV (reference sequence). The CDR3 is CATTRGQPSSGANVLTF. The CDR3 nucleotides read TGTGCCACCACTCGTGGACAACCAAGCTCTGGGGCCAACGTCCTGACTTTC. The variable domain in full, with the rest retrieved from reference TRBV27 and TRBJ2-6, is EAQVTQNPRYLITVTGKKLTVTCSQNMNHEYMSWYRQDPGLGLRQIYYSMNVEVTDKGDVPEGYKVSRKEKRNFPLILESPSPNQTSLYFCATTRGQPSSGANVLTFGAGSRLTVL.